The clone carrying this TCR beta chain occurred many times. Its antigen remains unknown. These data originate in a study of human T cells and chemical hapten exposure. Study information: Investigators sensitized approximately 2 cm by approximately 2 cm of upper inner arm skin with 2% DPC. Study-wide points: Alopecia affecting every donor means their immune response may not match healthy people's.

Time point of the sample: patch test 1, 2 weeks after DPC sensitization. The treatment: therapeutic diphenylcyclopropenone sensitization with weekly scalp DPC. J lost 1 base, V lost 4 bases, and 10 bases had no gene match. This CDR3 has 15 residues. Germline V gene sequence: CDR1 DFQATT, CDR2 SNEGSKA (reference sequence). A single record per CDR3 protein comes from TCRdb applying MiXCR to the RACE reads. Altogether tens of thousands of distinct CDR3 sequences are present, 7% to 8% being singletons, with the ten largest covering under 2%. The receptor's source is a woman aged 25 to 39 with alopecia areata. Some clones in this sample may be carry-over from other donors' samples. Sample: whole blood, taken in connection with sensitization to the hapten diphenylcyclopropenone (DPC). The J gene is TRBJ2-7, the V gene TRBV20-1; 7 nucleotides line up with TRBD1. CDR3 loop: CSANDRERGSYEQYF. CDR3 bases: TGCAGTGCTAACGACAGGGAACGCGGGTCCTACGAGCAGTACTTC.